This T cell receptor (beta chain) comes out of a study of blood T cell repertoires in COVID-19. Overall study: The cDNA or gDNA used as material had been derived from T cells, B-cell-depleted T cells, or PBMCs.

Authors' analysis steps: Amplification of reference gene primers provided the estimated nucleated cell counts. The data were produced by immunoSEQ multiplex PCR, yet TCRdb's version contains in-frame clones alone and is incomplete. The V and J calls and the clone size are those of that table, but D and trimming were determined from the DNA. The sample gives under 200,000 clones, approximately 79% of which show up once; more than 4.5% is in the top ten. Cohort allocation depended upon clinical history that participants reported. The CDR3 is made up of 15 amino acids. Germline trimming cut 2 bases from V and 1 base from J; bases unmatched to any gene: 2. Germline CDR1 is ENHRY and CDR2 is SYGVKD.

The TCR sequence derives from an older woman with acute COVID-19. Specimen: PBMCs or T cells enriched from blood (not recorded which). The chain links TRBV10-3 to TRBJ2-3, with 8 bases fitting TRBD1. In DNA form, the CDR3 reads TGTGCCATCAGTGAGGGGGACAGGCGCACAGATACGCAGTATTTT. This encodes CAISEGDRRTDTQYF.